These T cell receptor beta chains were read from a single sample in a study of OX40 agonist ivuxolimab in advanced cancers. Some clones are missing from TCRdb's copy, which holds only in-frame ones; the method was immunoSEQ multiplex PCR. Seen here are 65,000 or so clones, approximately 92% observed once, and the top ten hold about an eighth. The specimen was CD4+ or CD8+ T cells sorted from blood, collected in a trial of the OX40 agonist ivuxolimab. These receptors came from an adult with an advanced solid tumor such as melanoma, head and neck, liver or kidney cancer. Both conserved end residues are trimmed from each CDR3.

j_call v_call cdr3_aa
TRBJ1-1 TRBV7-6 ASSSDGYTEAF
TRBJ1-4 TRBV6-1 ASSAGHQFEKLF
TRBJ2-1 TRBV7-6 ASSLEFINGEIGYNEQF
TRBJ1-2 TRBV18 ASSPPNPTLYGYT
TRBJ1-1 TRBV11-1 ASSPNWESGNEAF
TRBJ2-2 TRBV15 ATRGTSGGPYTGELF
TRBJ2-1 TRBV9 ASSVDRGNEQF
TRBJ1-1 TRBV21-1 ASSKGGRAGGEPLGLNTEAF
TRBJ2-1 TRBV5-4 VGSGGSYNEQF
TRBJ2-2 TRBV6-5 ASSQQDGGELF
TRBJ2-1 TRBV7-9 ASSLATSFGEQF
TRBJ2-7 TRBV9 ASSPGSSYEQY
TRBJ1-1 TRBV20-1 SARGGTEAF
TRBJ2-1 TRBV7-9 ASSPRKRETPTHEQF
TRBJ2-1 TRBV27 ASSTGLAGEQF
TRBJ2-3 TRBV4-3 ASSQDELAGGTDTQY
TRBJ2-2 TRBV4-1 ASSLSKNTGELF
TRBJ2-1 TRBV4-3 ASSQVGGSSEQF
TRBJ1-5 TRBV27 ASSSHSNQPQH
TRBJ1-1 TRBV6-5 ASSYEGSRTEAF
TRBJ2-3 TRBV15 ATSRAGFTTDTQY
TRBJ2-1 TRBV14 ASSQTQGYRYNEQF
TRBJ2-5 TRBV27 ASSFRVVGGGETQY
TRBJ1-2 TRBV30 ARRSNYGYT
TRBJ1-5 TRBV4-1 ASSQEGGGRQPQH
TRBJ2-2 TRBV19 ASSISLAGTGELF
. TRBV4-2 ASSLLLAGGAYEQY
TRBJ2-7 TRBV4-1 ASSQGTRTYEQY
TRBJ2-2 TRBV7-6 ASSLEGVAGELF
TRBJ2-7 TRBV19 ASSINGVYEQY
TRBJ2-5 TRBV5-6 ASSQMREWRETQY
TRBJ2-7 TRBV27 ASSLSQGYEQY
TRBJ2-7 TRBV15 ATSSLDRLLYEQY
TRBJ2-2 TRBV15 ATSRGLQSNTGELF
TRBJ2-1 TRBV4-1 ASSPGPGLAGDSGSYNEQF
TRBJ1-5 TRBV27 ASSSWDVYQPQH
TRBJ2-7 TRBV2 ASSVGQGILYEQY
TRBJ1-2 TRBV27 ASSGTGRIRGYT
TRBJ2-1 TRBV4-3 ASSQERAKAEAEQF
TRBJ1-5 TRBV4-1 ASSPISETNQPQH
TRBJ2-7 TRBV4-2 ASSQGSEYYEQY
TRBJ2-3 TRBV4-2 ASSHEEDTQY